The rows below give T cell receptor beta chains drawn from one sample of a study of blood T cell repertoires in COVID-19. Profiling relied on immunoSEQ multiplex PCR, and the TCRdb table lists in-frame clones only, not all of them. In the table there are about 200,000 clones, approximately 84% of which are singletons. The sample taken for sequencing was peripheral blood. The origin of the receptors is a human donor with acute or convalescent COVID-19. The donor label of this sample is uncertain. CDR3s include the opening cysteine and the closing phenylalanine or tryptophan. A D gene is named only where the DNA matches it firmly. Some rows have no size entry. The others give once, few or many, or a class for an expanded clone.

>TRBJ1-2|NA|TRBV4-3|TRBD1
CASSQDLAGGVGGYTF
TGCGCCAGCAGCCAAGATTTGGCAGGGGGCGTTGGAGGCTACACCTTC
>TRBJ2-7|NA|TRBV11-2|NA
CASSLGVGQGSSYEQYF
TGTGCCAGCAGCTTAGGGGTCGGGCAGGGAAGCTCCTACGAGCAGTACTTC
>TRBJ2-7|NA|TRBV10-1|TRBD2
CASSEGTSGNYEQYF
TGCGCCAGCAGTGAAGGGACTAGCGGTAACTACGAGCAGTACTTC
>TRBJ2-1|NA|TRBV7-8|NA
CASRRGRREQFF
TGTGCCAGCAGGCGAGGGAGGCGGGAGCAGTTCTTC
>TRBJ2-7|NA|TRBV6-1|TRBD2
CASSEADTPGGYEQYF
TGTGCCAGCAGTGAAGCGGACACCCCGGGGGGCTACGAGCAGTACTTC
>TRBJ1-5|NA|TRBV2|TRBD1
CASRESTGGQPQHF
TGTGCCAGCAGGGAGAGTACAGGGGGTCAGCCCCAGCATTTT
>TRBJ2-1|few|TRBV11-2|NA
CASSLTQGTYNEQFF
TGTGCCAGCAGCTTAACTCAGGGGACCTACAATGAGCAGTTCTTC
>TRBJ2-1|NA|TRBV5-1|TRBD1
CATFLGQGRYEQFF
TGCGCCACCTTCTTAGGACAGGGAAGATATGAGCAGTTCTTC
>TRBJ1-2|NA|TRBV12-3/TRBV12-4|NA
CASSFGGPYGYTF
TGTGCCAGCAGTTTTGGGGGCCCGTATGGCTACACCTTC
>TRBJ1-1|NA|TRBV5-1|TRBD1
CASSFGTGVLNTEAFF
TGCGCCAGCAGCTTCGGGACAGGGGTCTTGAACACTGAAGCTTTCTTT
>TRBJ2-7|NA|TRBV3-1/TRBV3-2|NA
CASSPWAGLSTKQYF
TGTGCCAGCAGCCCCTGGGCGGGATTATCTACGAAGCAGTACTTC
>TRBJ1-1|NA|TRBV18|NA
CASSLGQGQNTEAFF
TGTGCCAGCTCACTGGGCCAGGGACAGAACACTGAAGCTTTCTTT
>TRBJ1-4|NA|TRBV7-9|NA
CASSGHRVWNEKLFF
TGTGCCAGCAGCGGACACAGGGTATGGAATGAAAAACTGTTTTTT
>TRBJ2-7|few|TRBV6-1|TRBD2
CASSEALGTSGSYEQYF
TGTGCCAGCAGTGAAGCGTTAGGGACTAGCGGGAGTTACGAGCAGTACTTC
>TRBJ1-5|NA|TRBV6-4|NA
CASSDSDRNSNQPQHF
TGTGCCAGCAGTGACAGCGACAGGAATAGCAATCAGCCCCAGCATTTT
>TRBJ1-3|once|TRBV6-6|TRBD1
CASSQRQGLVNTIYF
TGTGCCAGCAGTCAGCGACAGGGATTGGTAAACACCATATATTTT
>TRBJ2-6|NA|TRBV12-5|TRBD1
CASGPGTGTGANVLTF
TGTGCTAGTGGTCCAGGGACAGGGACCGGGGCCAACGTCCTGACTTTC
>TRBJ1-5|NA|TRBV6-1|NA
CASSERGGALTQPQHF
TGTGCCAGCAGTGAAAGGGGGGGCGCTCTGACACAGCCCCAGCATTTT
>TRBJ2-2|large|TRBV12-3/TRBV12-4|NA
CATTPGSPGELFF
TGTGCCACCACACCCGGGTCGCCCGGGGAGCTGTTTTTT
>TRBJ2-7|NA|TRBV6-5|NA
CASSYSPSSYEQYF
TGTGCCAGCAGTTACTCCCCGAGCTCCTACGAGCAGTACTTC
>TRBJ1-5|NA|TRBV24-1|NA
CATGLSEPQHF
TGTGCCACCGGCCTCAGCGAGCCCCAGCATTTT
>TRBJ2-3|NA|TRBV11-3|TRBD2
CASSSRTSATDTQYF
TGTGCCAGCAGCTCCCGAACTAGCGCTACAGATACGCAGTATTTT
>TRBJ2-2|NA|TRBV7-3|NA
CASSLSPGLGGGELFF
TGTGCCAGCAGCTTATCGCCGGGACTTGGGGGCGGGGAGCTGTTTTTT
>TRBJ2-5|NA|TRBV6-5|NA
CASSYFSQGRGETQYF
TGTGCCAGCAGTTACTTTTCACAGGGAAGGGGGGAGACCCAGTACTTC
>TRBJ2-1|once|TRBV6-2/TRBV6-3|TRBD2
CASSLGGLGGNEQFF
TGTGCCAGCAGTTTGGGGGGACTAGGGGGAAATGAGCAGTTCTTC
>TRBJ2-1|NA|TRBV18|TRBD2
CASSPPGLAGGNEQFF
TGTGCCAGCTCACCACCGGGACTAGCGGGAGGTAATGAGCAGTTCTTC
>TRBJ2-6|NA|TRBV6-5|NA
CASLDSSGANVLTF
TGTGCCAGTTTGGACAGCTCTGGGGCCAACGTCCTGACTTTC
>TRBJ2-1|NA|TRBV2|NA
CASIKGRQANEQFF
TGTGCCAGCATTAAAGGCAGACAGGCCAATGAGCAGTTCTTC
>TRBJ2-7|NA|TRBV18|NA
CASSYGSGGYEQYF
TGTGCCAGCTCCTACGGGTCCGGGGGCTACGAGCAGTACTTC
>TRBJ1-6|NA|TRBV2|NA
CASSERGPNIPPLHF
TGTGCCAGCAGTGAAAGGGGTCCCAACATCCCACCCCTCCACTTT
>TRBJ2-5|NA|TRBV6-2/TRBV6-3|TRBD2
CASSYGGLAQETQYF
TGTGCCAGCAGTTACGGGGGACTAGCTCAAGAGACCCAGTACTTC
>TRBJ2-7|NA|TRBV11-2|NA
CASRRGMGGVSYEQYF
TGTGCCAGCAGACGGGGCATGGGGGGAGTCTCCTACGAGCAGTACTTC
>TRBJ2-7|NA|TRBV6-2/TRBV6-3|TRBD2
CASSYRLAGGYYEQYF
TGTGCCAGCAGTTACCGGCTAGCGGGAGGATATTACGAGCAGTACTTC
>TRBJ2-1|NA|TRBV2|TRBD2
CASSLAVSSYNEQFF
TGTGCCAGCAGTCTAGCGGTGAGCTCCTACAATGAGCAGTTCTTC
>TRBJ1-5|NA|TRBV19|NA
CASRVVVYSNQPQHF
TGTGCCAGTAGGGTAGTTGTCTATAGCAATCAGCCCCAGCATTTT
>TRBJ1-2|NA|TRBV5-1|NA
CASSQDSYNYGYTF
TGCGCCAGCAGCCAGGACAGTTACAACTATGGCTACACCTTC
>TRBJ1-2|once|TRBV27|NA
CASSFGGGGYTF
TGTGCCAGCAGTTTCGGGGGAGGCGGCTACACCTTC
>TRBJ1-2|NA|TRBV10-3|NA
CAILRGANYGYTF
TGTGCCATCTTGCGGGGGGCTAACTATGGCTACACCTTC
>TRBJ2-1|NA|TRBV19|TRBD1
CASSTSGTVLGNEQFF
TGTGCCAGTAGTACCTCCGGGACAGTCTTAGGCAATGAGCAGTTCTTC
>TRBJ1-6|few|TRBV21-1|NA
CASSKGSRAYNSPLHF
TGTGCCAGCAGCAAAGGATCCAGGGCCTATAATTCACCCCTCCACTTT
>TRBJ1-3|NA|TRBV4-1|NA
CASSQDPNSSGNTIYF
TGCGCCAGCAGCCAAGATCCGAACAGCTCTGGAAACACCATATATTTT
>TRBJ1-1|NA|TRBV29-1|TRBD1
CSVDRQGNTEAFF
TGCAGCGTTGATAGACAGGGGAACACTGAAGCTTTCTTT
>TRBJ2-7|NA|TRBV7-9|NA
CASSPLSEQYF
TGTGCCAGCAGCCCCTTATCCGAGCAGTACTTC
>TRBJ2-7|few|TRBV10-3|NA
CAISEVDSSSYEQYF
TGTGCCATCAGTGAAGTAGACAGTAGCTCCTACGAGCAGTACTTC
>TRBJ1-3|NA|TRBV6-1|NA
CASSESPGFGNTIYF
TGTGCCAGCAGTGAATCCCCGGGTTTCGGAAACACCATATATTTT
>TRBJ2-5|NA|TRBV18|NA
CASSPETVSLLTQYF
TGTGCCAGCTCACCTGAGACAGTGAGCCTTCTGACCCAGTACTTC
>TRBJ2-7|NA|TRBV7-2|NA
CASTWGPSSYEQYF
TGTGCCAGCACCTGGGGCCCGAGCTCCTACGAGCAGTACTTC
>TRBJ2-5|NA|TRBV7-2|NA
CASKEGAAQETQYF
TGTGCCAGCAAGGAAGGGGCGGCCCAAGAGACCCAGTACTTC
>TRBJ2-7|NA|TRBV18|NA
CASSLGTLGEQYF
TGTGCCAGCTCACTGGGCACACTCGGCGAGCAGTACTTC
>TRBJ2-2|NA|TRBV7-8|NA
CASSPRELAIGELFF
TGTGCCAGCAGCCCTAGGGAGCTAGCGATCGGGGAGCTGTTTTTT
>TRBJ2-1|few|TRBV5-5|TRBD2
CASSVAGGGYNEQFF
TGTGCCAGCAGTGTAGCGGGAGGGGGTTACAATGAGCAGTTCTTC
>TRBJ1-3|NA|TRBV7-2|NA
CASSLDRGSGNTIYF
TGTGCCAGCAGCTTAGATCGGGGGTCTGGAAACACCATATATTTT
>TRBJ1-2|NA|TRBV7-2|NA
CASSFAWEGYTF
TGTGCCAGCAGCTTCGCCTGGGAGGGCTACACCTTC